The rows below give T cell receptor beta chains drawn from one sample of a study of cytomegalovirus exposure and HLA in healthy donors. Assay used: immunoSEQ multiplex PCR; TCRdb lists only in-frame clones, some missing. The sample includes roughly 150,000 clones, around 75% of them seen just once. Sequencing was done on a sample of PBMCs. Receptor source: a young man in good health and CMV-seropositive. Both conserved end residues are part of each CDR3. A D gene is named only where the DNA matches it firmly. Clone size is given for some rows only: seen once, a few or many times, or a class if the clone is expanded.

d_gene	abundance	v_gene	j_gene	CDR3nt	CDR3aa
-	-	TRBV10-1	TRBJ2-7	TGCGCCAGCAGTGACTTTAGCTCCTACGAGCAGTACTTC	CASSDFSSYEQYF
TRBD2	-	TRBV9	TRBJ2-5	TGTGCCAGCAGCGTAGCCCCGGGACTAGCGGGGGAGACCCAGTACTTC	CASSVAPGLAGETQYF
TRBD2	-	TRBV6-1	TRBJ2-3	TGTGCCAGCGGAGAAGGGCTAGCGGGAGGATTCCTTACGCAGTATTTT	CASGEGLAGGFLTQYF
TRBD1	once	TRBV5-8	TRBJ2-7	TGTGCCAGCGGGGTTGTGGGGACAGGCGTTTTCGAGCAGTACTTC	CASGVVGTGVFEQYF
TRBD1	-	TRBV15	TRBJ2-3	TGTGCCACCAGCAGAGGACAGGGTAGAACAGATACGCAGTATTTT	CATSRGQGRTDTQYF
TRBD2	-	TRBV11-1	TRBJ2-1	TGTGCCAGCAGCCACCCGACTAGCGGGAGGGGAGAGCAGTTCTTC	CASSHPTSGRGEQFF
TRBD2	once	TRBV18	TRBJ2-7	TGTGCCAGCTCACCACGCATTCAGGGAGGGACCGAGCAGTACTTC	CASSPRIQGGTEQYF
-	-	TRBV7-9	TRBJ2-7	TGTGCCAGCAGCTCGATCGGACTCAACAAGCAGTACTTC	CASSSIGLNKQYF
-	-	TRBV14	TRBJ1-1	TGTGCCAGCAGCCCGCACCCGCGAGAAGCTTTCTTT	CASSPHPREAFF
-	-	TRBV13	TRBJ2-7	TGTGCCAGCAGCTATATAGCCGTAGCCTACGAGCAGTACTTC	CASSYIAVAYEQYF
TRBD1	-	TRBV6-6	TRBJ1-5	TGTGCCAGCACCAGACAGGGGGCCCAGCCCCAGCATTTT	CASTRQGAQPQHF
-	-	TRBV14	TRBJ2-1	TGTGCCAGCAGCGGAGGCAGAAAGCAAGCGGCCGCCTACAATGAGCAGTTCTTC	CASSGGRKQAAAYNEQFF
-	-	TRBV10-3	TRBJ2-3	TGTGCCATCAGTGAGCGTGGGAGTTTCACAGATACGCAGTATTTT	CAISERGSFTDTQYF
-	-	TRBV5-1	TRBJ2-2	TGCGCCAGCAGCTTGGCAGGTGTTTCGAACACCGGGGAGCTGTTTTTT	CASSLAGVSNTGELFF
-	few	TRBV29-1	TRBJ2-7	TGCAGCGTTGATCTCCGTACTAGGGGAGGCGAGCAGTACTTC	CSVDLRTRGGEQYF
-	-	TRBV5-1	TRBJ2-5	TGCGCCAGCAGCCTACGGACAGCCTACGGGGAGACCCAGTACTTC	CASSLRTAYGETQYF
-	-	TRBV28	TRBJ2-1	TGTGCCAGCAGTTCAGCACGGCAGGATGAGCAGTTCTTC	CASSSARQDEQFF
-	-	TRBV6-5	TRBJ1-1	TGTGCCAGCAGTACCGGTGCGGTTCGACAGGCTTTCTTT	CASSTGAVRQAFF
-	-	TRBV18	TRBJ1-1	TGTGCCAGCTCACGAAACCGCGCGGGGGGCGAGACTGAAGCTTTCTTT	CASSRNRAGGETEAFF
TRBD1	-	TRBV27	TRBJ2-2	TGTGCCAGCGGTCGACAGGGTGCCACCGGGGAGCTGTTTTTT	CASGRQGATGELFF
TRBD1	-	TRBV28	TRBJ1-4	TGTGCCAGTTGGGACAGAGAAAGTGAAAAACTGTTTTTT	CASWDRESEKLFF
-	-	TRBV19	TRBJ1-5	TGTGCCAGTAGCACAGGGATTAATCAGCCCCGGCATTTT	CASSTGINQPRHF
TRBD2	-	TRBV10-2	TRBJ2-5	TGCGCCAGCAGTGAGTCCCCGTGGACTAGCGGGAAAGAGACCCAGTACTTC	CASSESPWTSGKETQYF
-	-	TRBV25-1	TRBJ1-1	TGTGCCAGCGAGCAGACTAACACTGAAGCTTTCTTT	CASEQTNTEAFF
TRBD1	-	TRBV19	TRBJ2-2	TGTGCCAGTAGTAGCTGGGGGGACAGGGGCACCGGGGAGCTGTTTTTT	CASSSWGDRGTGELFF
TRBD1	-	TRBV4-1	TRBJ1-1	TGCGCCAGCAGCCAAGATACAGACAGGGGGCGAACTGAAGCTTTCTTT	CASSQDTDRGRTEAFF
-	few	TRBV18	TRBJ1-5	TGTGCCAGCTCACCACCCGGGTCACTTTATAGCAATCAGCCCCAGCATTTT	CASSPPGSLYSNQPQHF
TRBD2	few	TRBV6-1	TRBJ2-2	TGTGCCAGCAGTGAAGTTCCGGGACTAGCGGGCACCGGGGAGCTGTTTTTT	CASSEVPGLAGTGELFF
-	-	TRBV2	TRBJ1-5	TGTGCCAGCAGGGAACAGAGAACGGGGAATCAGCCCCAGCATTTT	CASREQRTGNQPQHF
TRBD1	few	TRBV6-1	TRBJ1-5	TGTGCCAGCAGTGAACGTACAGGGGGTCAGAGCAATCAGCCCCAGCATTTT	CASSERTGGQSNQPQHF
-	-	TRBV23-1	TRBJ2-7	TGCGCCAGCAGTCATACGACAGGCCGTCGTTACGACGAGCAGTACTTC	CASSHTTGRRYDEQYF
TRBD2	-	TRBV13	TRBJ2-1	TGTGCCAGCAGGTCCGAGCGGGACCTCTCCTACAATGAGCAGTTCTTC	CASRSERDLSYNEQFF
TRBD1	-	TRBV28	TRBJ2-3	TGTGCCAGCAACCTTAAGGGGGCCGGGGATACGCAGTATTTT	CASNLKGAGDTQYF
-	few	TRBV11-1	TRBJ2-7	TGTGCCAGCAGCTTAGACAGGTACGAGCAGTACTTC	CASSLDRYEQYF
-	-	TRBV28	TRBJ1-1	TGTGCCAGCCGGCGGGGACCACAGCCCATTGAAGCTTTCTTT	CASRRGPQPIEAFF
TRBD2	-	TRBV9	TRBJ2-1	TGTGCCAGCAGCGACGGGACTAAAAGGTCCAATGAGCAGTTCTTC	CASSDGTKRSNEQFF
-	-	TRBV9	TRBJ2-5	TGTGCCAGCAGCGCCCAAATCACAGGGACCCAGGAGACCCAGTACTTC	CASSAQITGTQETQYF
-	few	TRBV18	TRBJ2-2	TGTGCCAGCTCACCACCGCGGGGATGGGACACCGGGGAGCTGTTTTTT	CASSPPRGWDTGELFF
-	once	TRBV7-9	TRBJ2-1	TGTGCCAGCAGCTTAAGTATACAGCGGTCCTCCTACAATGAGCAGTTCTTC	CASSLSIQRSSYNEQFF
-	-	TRBV6-4	TRBJ2-1	TGTGCCAGCAGTGACTCAGCGGGTAGCAATGAGCAGTTCTTC	CASSDSAGSNEQFF
-	-	TRBV29-1	TRBJ1-2	TGCAGCGTTTCGCCGGGTAGAGCTAACTATGGCTACACCTTC	CSVSPGRANYGYTF
-	-	TRBV30	TRBJ2-2	TGTGCCTGGAGTGGCGACTACCCGAACACCGGGGAGCTGTTTTTT	CAWSGDYPNTGELFF
TRBD1	-	TRBV28	TRBJ1-1	TGTGCCAGCAGTGAGACAGGGACCACTGAAGCTTTCTTT	CASSETGTTEAFF
-	-	TRBV6-1	TRBJ1-2	TGTGCCAGCAAGGCTCTTCGGACAGTCGACTATGGCTACACCTTC	CASKALRTVDYGYTF
TRBD2	-	TRBV11-2	TRBJ2-1	TGTGCCAGCAGCTTACCCGCGGGAGACTCTGAGCAGTTCTTC	CASSLPAGDSEQFF
TRBD1	-	TRBV6-1	TRBJ1-2	TGTGCCAGCACCTACCCGGGACAGGGGGACTATGGCTACACCTTC	CASTYPGQGDYGYTF
-	-	TRBV7-8	TRBJ2-1	TGTGCCAGCAGCCCGATGGGGGGAGGCGGATACTCCTACAATGAGCAGTTCTTC	CASSPMGGGGYSYNEQFF
TRBD2	-	TRBV28	TRBJ2-7	TGTGCCAGCAGACAGACTAGCGGGATATTCGAGCAGTACTTC	CASRQTSGIFEQYF
TRBD1	-	TRBV6-5	TRBJ1-6	TGTGCCAGCCTCGGACAGGGTGGAAGAACCCTCCACTTT	CASLGQGGRTLHF
-	-	TRBV19	TRBJ2-7	TGTGCCAGTAGTACCCCATCCTACGAGCAGTACTTC	CASSTPSYEQYF
TRBD1	-	TRBV6-1	TRBJ2-2	TGTGCCAGCAACCCGACAGGGCCCACCGGGGAGCTGTTTTTT	CASNPTGPTGELFF
-	-	TRBV10-2	TRBJ2-1	TGCGCCAGCAGCTTCTACAATGAGCAGTTCTTC	CASSFYNEQFF
-	-	TRBV28	TRBJ2-7	TGTGCCAGCAGCCCTACAGGGTGGGTCTACGAGCAGTACTTC	CASSPTGWVYEQYF